This TCR beta chain appears in the sequencing data of a study of cytomegalovirus exposure and HLA in healthy donors. At the level of the study: In an earlier analysis, around 120 million unique TCR beta sequences were found from approximately 190 million T cells.

V was pared by 0 bases and J by 6 bases, with 4 bases of the junction left unmatched. This CDR3 comprises 14 residues. Germline loops: CDR1 SGDLS, CDR2 YYNGEE. This clone was seen a handful of times. With 60 Vbeta and 13 Jbeta primers, the PCR was carried out. Measured with immunoSEQ multiplex PCR; TCRdb has only the in-frame clones, and not every one. Of under 95,000 clones in the sample, 72% were seen once. The sequencing sample was made of PBMCs. This sequence was found in a woman in her thirties or forties in good health and CMV-seropositive. The genes are TRBV9 and TRBJ2-5, with 8 positions matching TRBD2. The CDR3 nucleotides read TGTGCCAGCAGCGTAGCGGGGGGGGGAAAGACCCAGTACTTC. It specifies CASSVAGGGKTQYF.